Below, 10 T cell receptor beta chains from the same sample are listed, as sequenced in a study of a mutant IDH1 vaccine in newly diagnosed glioma. Their antigens are not known. The time point denotes: week 11, during vaccination. The vaccine gave 300 ug of a 20-mer mutant IDH1 peptide subcutaneously per dose. TCRdb's table, derived via immunoSEQ multiplex PCR, lists solely in-frame clones and lacks some. The table shows approximately 36,000 clones, with about 80% occurring only once. This specimen consisted of peripheral blood mononuclear cells (PBMCs), obtained from a glioma patient whose treatment included an IDH1 peptide vaccine. These receptors were obtained from a woman in her twenties or thirties with glioma. Some clones in this sample may be carry-over from other donors' samples.

Only a few counts were recorded for this clone. The chain has TRBV5-1 and TRBJ1-1; weak D call: TRBD1 (6 bases). The V gene's germline CDR1 is SGHRS and CDR2 YFSETQ. The CDR3 spans 15 residues. V was shortened by 0 bases and J by 4 bases, with 13 bases between the two germline ends. DNA of the CDR3: TGCGCCAGCAGCTTGGGCGTAGAGGGGGGCACTGAAGCTTTCTTT. Translation: CASSLGVEGGTEAFF.

V gene TRBV4-1 combines with J gene TRBJ2-7; tentatively, D is TRBD1 or TRBD2 (6 bases each). The V gene's germline CDR1 is MGHRA and CDR2 YSYEKL. There are 15 residues in the CDR3. The V gene lost 4 bases and the J gene lost 6 bases, with 19 bases spanning the gap. The CDR3 DNA sequence: TGCGCCAGCAGCCCCACAGGGTCCAGGGGAGGCGAGCAGTACTTC. It yields the protein CASSPTGSRGGEQYF.

The chain combines TRBV6-5 with TRBJ2-2; 8 bases line up with TRBD2. There are 14 residues in the CDR3. With V trimmed by 8 bases and J by 6 bases, 8 bases remained unmatched. Germline V gene lookup returns CDR1 MNHEY and CDR2 SVGAGI. CDR3 sequence reads: CASGTGTRPGELFF. CDR3 nucleotides: TGTGCCAGCGGGACCGGGACTAGGCCCGGGGAGCTGTTTTTT.

The sample holds one count of this clone. Here the CDR3 reads CACEGTDGYTF. The CDR3 DNA follows: TGTGCCTGCGAAGGGACAGATGGCTACACCTTC. This sequence joins TRBV30 and TRBJ1-2; 7 nucleotides line up with TRBD1. The germline gives CDR1 GTSNPN, CDR2 SVGIG (reference sequence). The CDR3 has 11 amino acids. V was pared by 6 bases and J by 6 bases, with 4 bases of the junction left unmatched.

CDR3 sequence reads: CASSLVGRDPDTQYF. CDR3 in DNA: TGTGCCAGCAGCTTGGTCGGGAGGGACCCAGATACGCAGTATTTT. The V and J genes are TRBV5-4 and TRBJ2-3, with TRBD2 matching over 8 bases. Germline lookup yields CDR1 SGHNT and CDR2 YYREEE (reference sequence). The CDR3 length is 15 residues. V lost 0 bases and J lost 4; bases outside the gene matches: 4.

V and J are TRBV25-1 and TRBJ1-3; 7 nucleotides agree with TRBD1. Germline loops: CDR1 MGHDK, CDR2 SYGVNS. This CDR3 region has 14 residues. J was trimmed by 1 base and V by 5 bases; bases with no gene match: 2. The CDR3 bases are TGTGCCAGCAGTAGCAGGGGGTCTGGAAACACCATATATTTT. It translates to CASSSRGSGNTIYF.

This CDR3 is CASSISGQGAHETQYF. For the CDR3, the DNA is TGTGCCAGTAGTATATCGGGACAGGGGGCCCACGAGACCCAGTACTTC. The rearrangement joins TRBV19 to TRBJ2-5, with 12 bases matching TRBD1. The CDR3 contains 16 residues. Trimming removed 2 bases from V and 5 bases from J; junction bases left unmatched: 6. Looked up from germline, CDR1 is LNHDA and CDR2 is SQIVND (reference sequence).

This clone showed up just a few times. V and J are TRBV7-9 and TRBJ2-7, with D possibly being TRBD2 (5 bases). CDR1 and CDR2 from the germline V gene are SEHNR and FQNEAQ (reference sequence). The CDR3 totals 16 residues. V gave up 4 bases and J gave up 2 bases, with 18 bases separating them. DNA of the CDR3: TGTGCCAGCAGCTCTCTAACAACCGGGAACCCCTACGAGCAGTACTTC. It translates to CASSSLTTGNPYEQYF.

The CDR3 reads CASSDRPYGYTF. In DNA, the CDR3 is TGTGCCAGCTCGGACAGACCGTATGGCTACACCTTC. The chain is built from TRBV6-5 and TRBJ1-2, with D possibly being TRBD1 (6 bases). Germline V lookup: CDR1 MNHEY, CDR2 SVGAGI. Deletions cut 8 bases from V and 5 bases from J, with 12 bases between. This CDR3 is 12 amino acids long.

The gene calls are TRBV14 and TRBJ1-1; D unresolved. The germline V and J ends were trimmed by 4 bases and 1 base, with 7 bases remaining between them. Germline assignment: CDR1 SGHDN and CDR2 FVKESK. This CDR3 spans 13 amino acids. This CDR3 reads CASSPQENTEAFF. CDR3 bases: TGTGCCAGCAGCCCCCAGGAGAACACTGAAGCTTTCTTT.